This entry concerns a single T cell receptor (beta chain). This clonotype was seen more than once but under ten times. Its target antigen remains unknown. Per-nucleotide qualities are absent, and no much larger clonotype sits a single base away. Receptor libraries were prepared by PCR. The sequencer listed for this sample is Illumina HiSeq 2500. Molecular barcoding was employed in the preparation of TCR libraries, with unique molecular identifiers being used to normalize TCRbeta repertoire quantification. TCRdb itself trimmed the public reads at Q25 with fastp, ran MiXCR and retained productive beta chains. Every distinct CDR3 protein forms one entry, paired with its most common genes and DNA. Recorded for this sample are about 980,000 distinct CDR3 sequences; roughly 29% of them occurred a single time. Around 30% of the sample belongs to the ten largest clones. Sample treatment or condition, as interpreted from the label and publication: allogeneic hematopoietic cell transplantation with graft depleted of TCRalphabeta T cells and CD19 B cells. The transplant recipients were children given TCRalphabeta/CD19-depleted allogeneic hematopoietic cell grafts.

These data come from a study of T-cell reconstitution after alpha-beta-depleted transplantation in children listed by TCRdb under 2016. Study-wide context: Using TCR repertoire profiling, the study quantitatively followed how T-cell immune reconstitution unfolded in children after TCRalphabeta/CD19-depleted allogeneic hematopoietic cell transplantation.

V loses 3 bases, J loses 5 bases, and the germline ends lie 14 bases apart. The germline V gene specifies MGHRA as CDR1 and YSYEKL as CDR2. The CDR3 has 14 amino acids, counting the end cysteine and phenylalanine. The kept DNA is CDR3 alone, 42 bases in frame from the first base. Study-wide findings and limitations: The apparently early recovery of alphabetaT-cell counts about two months after transplant reportedly depended on only several hundred rapidly expanded clones that came from non-depleted graft cells. The frequencies of hyperexpanded clones fell over the following months, and after one year, T-cell counts and TCRbeta diversity were mostly attributed to newly produced T cells. The high TCRbeta diversity at day 60 in some patients was ascribed to recipient T cells and intrathymic progenitors that had survived conditioning.

The TCR was taken from a boy younger than two who had a stem cell transplant for SCID, so the T cells may come from the graft donor. The V gene is TRBV4-1 and the J gene is TRBJ2-7, with the D gene not confidently named. The sequences come from PBMCs, mostly from graft donor cells, collected 360 days after TCRalphabeta/CD19-depleted stem cell transplant. The sequence in DNA is TGCGCCAGCAGCCAGGGGTTCGTGTCCGACGAGCAGTACTTC. Its product reads: CASSQGFVSDEQYF.